This T cell receptor (beta chain) appears in the sequencing data of a study of graft-versus-host responses after intestinal transplantation (dated by TCRdb to about 2021). For context, the study as a whole: The transplants that recipients got were multivisceral, liver-intestinal, or isolated intestinal. The cohort enrolled 20 to 25 intestinal transplant recipients, one of whom was a retransplant, and a few patients without pretransplant specimens were excluded. Alloreactive clones were identified by sequencing pre-transplant mixed lymphocyte reaction products and comparing these products with unstimulated pre-transplant donor and recipient T cells. Bulk TCR-beta CDR3 sequencing was used to track graft-versus-host and host-versus-graft alloreactive T cell clones in the graft, circulation and bone marrow after intestinal transplantation. Every recipient was given anti-thymocyte globulin induction, followed by around three years of maintenance tacrolimus and steroids. Donor T cell macrochimerism was defined as a peak of at least 4% donor T cells among recipient peripheral blood mononuclear cells. Samples from a few later patients were sequenced in-house on an Illumina MiSeq with MiXCR processing rather than by the commercial service. The research as a whole found: GvH clones were detected in recipient bone marrow, and some of these GvH clones were observed earlier in ileal mucosa or blood, consistent with an intestinal mucosal origin. High GvH to HvG T cell clonal ratios were observed in the allografts of patients with donor T cell macrochimerism. The conclusions were limited by the relatively low number and heterogeneity of the intestinal transplant patients. Early after transplant, peak levels of circulating GvH clones were associated with declines in HvG clones.

Receptor amplification or capture employed the immunoSEQ multiplex PCR assay. For most patients, genomic DNA was isolated with the Qiagen DNeasy Blood and Tissue Kit and shipped frozen to Adaptive Biotechnologies for TCR sequencing. For most patients, genomic DNA was subjected to high-throughput TCR-beta CDR3 sequencing by Adaptive Biotechnologies. On the authors' methods: Adaptive's ImmunoSEQ software supplied the TCR sequencing data for approximately 18 patients, while MiXCR and VDJtools were used to process a few other patients. CD4 versus CD8 sorting errors were corrected by removing sequences found in both subsets at a frequency ratio below 5:1. CDR3 nucleotide sequences shared between donor and recipient were removed because their origin could not be assigned. To count as alloreactive, a clone needed at least 2-fold expansion over unstimulated cells and a minimum CFSE-low frequency of 0.002% (template counts) or 0.001% (read counts). Clones detected in sequenced pre-transplant spleen, lymph node, or MLR CFSE-low populations of the donor or recipient were defined as mappable. The cumulative frequency of alloreactive clones was calculated as a percentage of all sequences, weighted by copy number. TCRdb's version of the immuneACCESS table is confined to in-frame rearrangements and falls short of the full clone set. An unresolved V gene accounts for under half of the shortfall where checked; the remainder is of unknown origin. V and J calls and clone size are as listed in that table; D and trimming were resolved from the DNA. Within this sample are approximately 70,000 clones, with over 75% of them counted one time only. 0.39% of the sample rests with the top ten.

A distance of 14 bases separates the germline ends of V and J, which lose 5 bases and 0 bases respectively. The CDR3 measures 16 amino acids from cysteine to phenylalanine. Only the CDR3 portion is preserved as DNA: 48 bases, with reading frame beginning at the first base. CDR1 and CDR2, per the germline V gene (reference sequence), are SEHNR and FQNEAQ. In light of the paper, this sample's time point label describes: cells obtained before transplantation from donor or recipient. CD3+CD4+ and CD3+CD8+ populations were FACS-sorted from unstimulated pre-transplant donor and recipient cells taken from spleen or lymph nodes. Regarding this clone: The antigen this receptor binds is unknown. The record has no base qualities; no much larger clone is one base away.

The specimen comprised unstimulated CD4+ T cells sorted from spleen or lymph node cells, sampled before transplant. This TCR came from a human donor who was the organ donor for an intestinal transplant. Recombination connected TRBV7-9 to TRBJ1-3; the D gene assignment is ambiguous. The DNA sequence is given as TGTGCCAGCAGCCTCCTCTCCGGGGTCTCTGGAAACACCATATATTTT. Its protein is CASSLLSGVSGNTIYF.